This T cell receptor beta chain was obtained from a study of blood T cells in healthy people across ages. Trimming took 5 bases from V and 2 from J; bases not matched to a gene: 6. This CDR3 is built from 15 residues. CDR1 is SEHNR and CDR2 is FQNEAQ in the germline V gene (reference sequence). This clonotype was found a few times. A second PCR, run for roughly 7 to 11 cycles, used a sample-barcoded 5' primer plus a J-beta primer mix. TCRdb reanalysed the 5' RACE reads using MiXCR and keeps one entry per CDR3 protein. The profile covers about 800,000 distinct CDR3 sequences, with roughly 25% appearing a single time and 3% to 4% taken by the ten largest. A minimum of 7 million PBMCs was isolated per sample. These records were also assigned to another study, of T cells of mothers and their children.

This clonotype originated in a boy aged 5-17 years in good health. The V call is TRBV7-9, the J call TRBJ1-2, with 9 bases matching TRBD1. Sequencing input: blood. The CDR3, as DNA: TGTGCCAGCAGCACCCGGGACAGGGAAAACTATGGCTACACCTTC. Translation gives CASSTRDRENYGYTF.